The next 29 T cell receptor beta chains were all read from a single sample in a study of cytomegalovirus exposure and HLA in healthy donors. Vbeta (60) and Jbeta (13) primers were used in the PCR. Clones were read by immunoSEQ multiplex PCR, and TCRdb kept only the in-frame ones, dropping some. The listing records approximately 50,000 clones. Sequencing was done on a sample of PBMCs. Receptors originate from a female donor in good health and CMV-seronegative.

This rearrangement joins TRBV4-1 to TRBJ2-1; TRBD2 aligns across 8 bases. CDR3 length equals 17 residues. Germline-derived CDR1 and CDR2 are MGHRA and YSYEKL. V lost 2 bases and J lost 0; bases outside the gene matches: 6. The CDR3 DNA reads TGCGCCAGCAGCCAAAGACTAGCGCGAACCTCCTACAATGAGCAGTTCTTC. As protein: CASSQRLARTSYNEQFF.

V usage is TRBV28 and J usage is TRBJ1-5, with D maybe TRBD1 (5 bases). V shed 2 bases and J shed 8 bases, with 19 bases lying between them. The germline CDR1 and CDR2 sequences are MDHEN and SYDVKM. The CDR3 loop spans 16 amino acids. The CDR3 DNA is TGTGCCAGCAGTTTACGGCAGGGCCTGGGACTTGAGCCCCAGCATTTT. Encoded protein: CASSLRQGLGLEPQHF.

The V gene is TRBV6-1, the J gene TRBJ2-7, with 10 nucleotides matching TRBD1. From germline, CDR1 is MNHNS and CDR2 SASEGT. The CDR3 length is 16 residues. Losses at the gene ends were 2 bases for V and 6 bases for J; bases not matched to a gene: 10. The CDR3 here is CASSERGQGIRLEQYF. The DNA of the CDR3 is TGTGCCAGCAGTGAAAGGGGACAGGGGATTCGACTCGAGCAGTACTTC.

The chain uses TRBV7-9 and TRBJ2-3; TRBD2 matches at 8 bases. Germline values: CDR1 SEHNR, CDR2 FQNEAQ (reference sequence). The CDR3 covers 15 residues. J lost 5 bases, V lost 2 bases, and 6 bases had no gene match. The CDR3 here is CASSLLAGQGDTQYF. CDR3 bases: TGTGCCAGCAGCTTATTAGCGGGGCAGGGAGATACGCAGTATTTT.

The rearrangement joins TRBV5-1 to TRBJ2-7, with 7 bases fitting TRBD1. The germline CDR1 and CDR2 sequences are SGHRS and YFSETQ. The CDR3 length is 13 residues. The trim removed 4 bases at V and 3 bases at J, leaving 4 bases unmatched. The CDR3 protein is CASSANRGYEQYF. As DNA, the CDR3 is TGCGCCAGCAGCGCGAACAGGGGCTACGAGCAGTACTTC.

The J gene is TRBJ2-7, the V gene TRBV7-2; the match to TRBD1 covers 7 bases. The CDR3 covers 13 residues. Germline V gene data show CDR1 as SGHTA and CDR2 as FQGNSA. Trimming at V came to 5 bases and at J to 7 bases, leaving 8 bases not matched to a gene. The CDR3 region has the DNA TGTGCCAGCAGCCAAACAGGGGATTGGGAGCAGTACTTC. Translation: CASSQTGDWEQYF.

This chain joins TRBV9 and TRBJ2-7; 8 bases line up with TRBD2. CDR1 and CDR2 (germline): SGDLS, YYNGEE. J lost 4 bases, V lost 3 bases, and 9 bases had no gene match. The CDR3 runs 15 residues. The chain's CDR3 is CASSANSGGPYEQYF. The CDR3 DNA reads as TGTGCCAGCAGCGCCAACAGCGGGGGCCCTTACGAGCAGTACTTC. Using reference TRBV9 and TRBJ2-7 for the parts outside the CDR3, the full variable domain is DSGVTQTPKHLITATGQRVTLRCSPRSGDLSVYWYQQSLDQGLQFLIQYYNGEERAKGNILERFSAQQFPDLHSELNLSSLELGDSALYFCASSANSGGPYEQYFGPGTRLTVT.

The genes are TRBV11-3 and TRBJ1-1; TRBD1 is a possible D gene (5 bases). Trimming stripped 3 bases from V and 7 bases from J, with 18 bases between. The CDR3 length is 15 residues. Germline assignment: CDR1 SGHNT and CDR2 YENEEA. CDR3 sequence: CASSFFQGSGDEAFF. CDR3 bases: TGTGCCAGCAGCTTTTTCCAGGGTTCGGGAGATGAAGCTTTCTTT.

The V and J genes are TRBV5-6 and TRBJ1-2; 9 bases are a match to TRBD1. Germline V gives CDR1 SGHDT, CDR2 YYEEEE. Trimming took 4 bases from V and 4 from J; bases not matched to a gene: 11. This CDR3 contains 16 residues. CDR3: CASSVGGTGRSYGYTF. Here the CDR3 DNA reads TGTGCCAGCAGCGTGGGAGGGACAGGGAGGAGCTATGGCTACACCTTC.

The genes are TRBV9 and TRBJ2-2; maybe TRBD2 (6 bases). V shed 0 bases and J shed 4 bases, with 13 bases lying between them. This CDR3 region has 16 residues. CDR1 and CDR2 from the germline V gene are SGDLS and YYNGEE. The CDR3: CASSVVRDSLTGELFF. CDR3 DNA: TGTGCCAGCAGCGTAGTGAGGGACTCACTCACCGGGGAGCTGTTTTTT. The full variable domain, with the rest looked up from reference TRBV9 and TRBJ2-2, is DSGVTQTPKHLITATGQRVTLRCSPRSGDLSVYWYQQSLDQGLQFLIQYYNGEERAKGNILERFSAQQFPDLHSELNLSSLELGDSALYFCASSVVRDSLTGELFFGEGSRLTVL.

In DNA, the CDR3 is TGTGCCAGTAGTATCCTCACGGGAGGCTACACCTTC. Amino acids: CASSILTGGYTF. This chain connects TRBV19 to TRBJ1-2, with D unclear. Germline V CDR1 and CDR2: LNHDA, SQIVND (reference sequence). The CDR3 extends over 12 amino acids. V shed 3 bases and J shed 8 bases, with 10 bases lying between them.

This rearrangement joins TRBV7-6 to TRBJ1-5; D perhaps matches TRBD1 (5 bases). V was trimmed by 1 base and J by 7 bases, leaving 14 bases between them. This CDR3 has 15 residues. Germline lookup yields CDR1 SGHVS and CDR2 FNYEAQ. The CDR3 region has the DNA TGTGCCAGCAGCTTAGTTCCGAACACAGGCCAGCCCCAGCATTTT. Residues: CASSLVPNTGQPQHF.

This rearrangement joins TRBV6-1 to TRBJ1-1; 7 bases map to TRBD1. CDR1 is MNHNS, CDR2 SASEGT, per germline. The CDR3 spans 13 residues. After removal of 8 bases from V and 3 bases from J, the junction contained 6 bases not matched to a gene. CDR3 coding DNA: TGTGCCAGCTGGGACAGCCCCTACACTGAAGCTTTCTTT. This translates into CASWDSPYTEAFF.

This sequence joins TRBV7-3 and TRBJ1-1; D perhaps matches TRBD1 (5 bases). Germline V gives CDR1 SGHTA, CDR2 FQGTGA. CDR3 length: 15 residues. The V end was cut by 3 bases, the J end by 4 bases, with 15 bases between. The CDR3: CASSFGVGGGTEAFF. The CDR3 DNA is TGTGCCAGCAGCTTCGGCGTGGGGGGAGGCACTGAAGCTTTCTTT.

The chain employs TRBV6-5 and TRBJ2-5, with D perhaps TRBD1 (5 bases). The germline V gene has CDR1 MNHEY and CDR2 SVGAGI. The V end was cut by 6 bases, the J end by 5 bases, with 7 bases between. The length of the CDR3 is 11 residues. As DNA, the CDR3 is TGTGCCAGCAGCCAGGGCGAGACCCAGTACTTC. This codes for CASSQGETQYF.

The chain joins TRBV9 to TRBJ2-7; 8 bases fit TRBD1. The trim removed 4 bases at V and 11 bases at J, leaving 11 bases unmatched. The germline V gene has CDR1 SGDLS and CDR2 YYNGEE. The CDR3 spans 13 residues. CDR3 residues: CASSTFEAGGKYF. The CDR3 bases are TGTGCCAGCAGCACCTTTGAGGCAGGGGGCAAGTACTTC.

Here the CDR3 reads CASSRETGNYEQYF. CDR3 nucleotides: TGTGCCAGCAGCCGGGAAACAGGGAATTACGAGCAGTACTTC. The rearrangement joins TRBV11-3 to TRBJ2-7; weak D call: TRBD1 (6 bases). V was clipped by 5 bases and J by 4 bases, with 15 bases between them. The CDR3 has 14 amino acids. Germline CDR1 reads SGHNT; CDR2 reads YENEEA.

V and J are TRBV6-6 and TRBJ1-5, with D hard to call. This CDR3 contains 16 residues. V dropped 0 bases and J dropped 5 bases, with 14 bases sitting between them. CDR1 is MNHNY, CDR2 SVGAGI, per germline (reference sequence). CDR3 DNA: TGTGCCAGCAGTTACTCGCCCCCAAAAGGAGATCAGCCCCAGCATTTT. Its protein is CASSYSPPKGDQPQHF.

This sequence joins TRBV6-1 and TRBJ2-3; 12 positions match TRBD2. J was trimmed by 5 bases and V by 2 bases; bases with no gene match: 11. Germline V gene sequence: CDR1 MNHNS, CDR2 SASEGT. CDR3 length equals 18 residues. In DNA, the CDR3 is TGTGCCAGCAGTGAATCTTGGGCGACTAGCGGGAGTGGAGATACGCAGTATTTT. Its protein is CASSESWATSGSGDTQYF.

V is TRBV30 and J is TRBJ1-5; a possible D gene is TRBD1 (5 bases). With 0 bases removed from V and 2 bases from J, the gap between germline ends came to 17 bases. The CDR3 extends over 17 amino acids. CDR1 and CDR2 (germline): GTSNPN, SVGIG (reference sequence). CDR3 DNA sequence: TGTGCCTGGAGTGTAGGGGCAGGGTTAGGGGGCAATCAGCCCCAGCATTTT. Translating it yields CAWSVGAGLGGNQPQHF.

The chain is built from TRBV29-1 and TRBJ2-5, with D possibly being TRBD1 (6 bases). Per germline, CDR1 SQVTM and CDR2 ANQGSEA. V was trimmed by 8 bases and J by 5 bases, leaving 21 bases between them. The CDR3 consists of 14 residues. The CDR3 sequence: CSIRAPGVEETQYF. The CDR3 DNA reads as TGCAGCATACGAGCTCCAGGGGTCGAGGAGACCCAGTACTTC. The full variable domain, rest sourced from reference TRBV29-1 and TRBJ2-5, is SAVISQKPSRDICQRGTSLTIQCQVDSQVTMMFWYRQQPGQSLTLIATANQGSEATYESGFVIDKFPISRPNLTFSTLTVSNMSPEDSSIYLCSIRAPGVEETQYFGPGTRLLVL.

The chain has TRBV5-4 and TRBJ2-7; TRBD2 matches at 10 bases. Trimming took 2 bases from V and 6 from J; bases not matched to a gene: 8. The CDR3 has 15 residues. Per the germline V gene, CDR1 is SGHNT and CDR2 is YYREEE (reference sequence). The CDR3 here is CASSFIAGGYGEQYF. CDR3 coding DNA: TGTGCCAGCAGCTTTATAGCGGGAGGATACGGCGAGCAGTACTTC.

The rearrangement uses TRBV19 and TRBJ1-1; D is perhaps TRBD1 (5 bases). Germline-derived CDR1 and CDR2 are LNHDA and SQIVND (reference sequence). V shed 4 bases and J shed 3 bases, with 6 bases lying between them. The CDR3 has 12 amino acids. CDR3 loop: CASSRGDTEAFF. CDR3 bases: TGTGCCAGTAGTAGGGGGGACACTGAAGCTTTCTTT.

The chain has TRBV30 and TRBJ1-5; D gene unclear. Trimming shortened V by 3 bases and J by 6 bases, and 12 bases separated the two germline ends. Germline V gene sequence: CDR1 GTSNPN, CDR2 SVGIG (reference sequence). This CDR3 region has 13 residues. The CDR3 nucleotides read TGTGCCTGGAGCGCCGGTTCAAGTCAGCCCCAGCATTTT. Its translation: CAWSAGSSQPQHF.

Written as DNA, the CDR3 is TGTGCCTGGAGTGTACTGACAGATACGCAGTATTTT. Translated, it gives CAWSVLTDTQYF. The gene calls are TRBV30 and TRBJ2-3; D ambiguous. The CDR3 covers 12 residues. The V and J ends lost 0 bases and 3 bases respectively, with 4 bases between them. Germline assignment: CDR1 GTSNPN and CDR2 SVGIG (reference sequence).

The chain combines TRBV18 with TRBJ1-1; TRBD1 matches 8 bases. CDR3 size: 13 residues. With 3 bases clipped from V and 6 bases from J, the junction kept 3 bases outside the gene matches. Germline-derived CDR1 and CDR2 are KGHSH and LQKENI. The CDR3 DNA is TGTGCCAGCTCACCGACGACAGGGGCTGAAGCTTTCTTT. Protein product: CASSPTTGAEAFF.

The chain couples TRBV29-1 to TRBJ2-5; D ambiguous. The V gene lost 4 bases and the J gene lost 5 bases, with 8 bases spanning the gap. The CDR3 extends over 11 amino acids. Germline loops: CDR1 SQVTM, CDR2 ANQGSEA. This CDR3 reads CSVGHVETQYF. The CDR3 bases are TGCAGCGTTGGACACGTTGAGACCCAGTACTTC.

The CDR3 DNA reads TGTGCCAGCAGCCTCGGGGTTAGCTCCTATAATTCACCCCTCCACTTT. Translated: CASSLGVSSYNSPLHF. V gene TRBV7-2 combines with J gene TRBJ1-6; D gene uncertain. Germline assignment: CDR1 SGHTA and CDR2 FQGNSA. V was clipped by 5 bases and J by 0 bases, with 11 bases between them. The CDR3 runs to 16 residues.

The rearrangement joins TRBV4-2 to TRBJ2-2; 8 bases are a match to TRBD1. The V gene's germline CDR1 is LGHNA and CDR2 YNFKEQ. The V segment lost 4 bases and the J segment 6 bases; nucleotides outside the gene matches: 7. This CDR3 is built from 15 residues. The CDR3 nucleotides read TGTGCCAGCAGCCCAGGACAGGGAGCCTCCGGGGAGCTGTTTTTT. Its translation is CASSPGQGASGELFF.